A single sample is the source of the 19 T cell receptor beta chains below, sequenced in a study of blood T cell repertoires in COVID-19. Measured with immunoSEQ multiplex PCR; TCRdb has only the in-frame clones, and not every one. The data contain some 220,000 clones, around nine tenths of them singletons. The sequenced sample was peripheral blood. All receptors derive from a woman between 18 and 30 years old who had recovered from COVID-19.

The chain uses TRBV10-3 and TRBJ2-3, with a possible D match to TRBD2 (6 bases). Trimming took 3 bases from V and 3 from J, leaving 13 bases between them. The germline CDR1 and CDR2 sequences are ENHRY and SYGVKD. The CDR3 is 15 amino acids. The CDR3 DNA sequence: TGTGCCATCAGTGACCGGGGAGGAGGGACAGATACGCAGTATTTT. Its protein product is CAISDRGGGTDTQYF.

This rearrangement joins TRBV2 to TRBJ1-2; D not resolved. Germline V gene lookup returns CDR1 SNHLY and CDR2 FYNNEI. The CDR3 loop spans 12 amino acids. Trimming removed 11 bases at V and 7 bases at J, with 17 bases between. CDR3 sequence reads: CARAPRRGGYTF. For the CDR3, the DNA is TGTGCCCGAGCACCTAGGCGGGGTGGCTACACCTTC. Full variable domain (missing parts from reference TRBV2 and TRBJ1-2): EPEVTQTPSHQVTQMGQEVILRCVPISNHLYFYWYRQILGQKVEFLVSFYNNEISEKSEIFDDQFSVERPDGSNFTLKIRSTKLEDSAMYFCARAPRRGGYTFGSGTRLTVV.

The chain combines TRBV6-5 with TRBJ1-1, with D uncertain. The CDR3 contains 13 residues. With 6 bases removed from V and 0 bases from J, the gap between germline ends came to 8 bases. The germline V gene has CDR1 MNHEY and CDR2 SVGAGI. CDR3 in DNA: TGTGCCAGCAGGAAACCTATGAACACTGAAGCTTTCTTT. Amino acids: CASRKPMNTEAFF.

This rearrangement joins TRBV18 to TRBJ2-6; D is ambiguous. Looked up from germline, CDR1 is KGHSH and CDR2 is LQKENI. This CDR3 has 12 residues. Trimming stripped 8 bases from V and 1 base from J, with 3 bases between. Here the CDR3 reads CASPSGANVLTF. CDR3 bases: TGTGCCAGCCCTTCTGGGGCCAACGTCCTGACTTTC.

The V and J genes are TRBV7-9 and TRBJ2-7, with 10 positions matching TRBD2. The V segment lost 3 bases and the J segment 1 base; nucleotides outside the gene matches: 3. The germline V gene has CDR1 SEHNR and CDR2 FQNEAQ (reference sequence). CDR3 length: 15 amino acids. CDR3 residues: CASSFTTSGSYEQYF. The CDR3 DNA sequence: TGTGCCAGCAGCTTTACGACTAGCGGGTCCTACGAGCAGTACTTC. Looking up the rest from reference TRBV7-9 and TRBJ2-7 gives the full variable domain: DTGVSQNPRHKITKRGQNVTFRCDPISEHNRLYWYRQTLGQGPEFLTYFQNEAQLEKSRLLSDRFSAERPKGSFSTLEIQRTEQGDSAMYLCASSFTTSGSYEQYFGPGTRLTVT.

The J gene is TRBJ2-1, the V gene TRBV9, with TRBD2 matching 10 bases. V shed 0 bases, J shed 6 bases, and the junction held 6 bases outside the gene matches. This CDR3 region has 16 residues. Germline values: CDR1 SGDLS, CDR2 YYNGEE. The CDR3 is CASSVDLAGVGNEQFF. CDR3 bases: TGTGCCAGCAGCGTAGATCTAGCGGGAGTAGGCAATGAGCAGTTCTTC.

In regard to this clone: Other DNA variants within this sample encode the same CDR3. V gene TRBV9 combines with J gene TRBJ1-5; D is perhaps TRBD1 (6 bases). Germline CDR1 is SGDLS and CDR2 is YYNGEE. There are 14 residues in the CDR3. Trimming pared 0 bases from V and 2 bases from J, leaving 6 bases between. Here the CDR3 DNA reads TGTGCCAGCAGCGTAGAGGGGGGCAATCAGCCCCAGCATTTT. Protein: CASSVEGGNQPQHF. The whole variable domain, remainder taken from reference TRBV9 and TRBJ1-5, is DSGVTQTPKHLITATGQRVTLRCSPRSGDLSVYWYQQSLDQGLQFLIQYYNGEERAKGNILERFSAQQFPDLHSELNLSSLELGDSALYFCASSVEGGNQPQHFGDGTRLSIL.

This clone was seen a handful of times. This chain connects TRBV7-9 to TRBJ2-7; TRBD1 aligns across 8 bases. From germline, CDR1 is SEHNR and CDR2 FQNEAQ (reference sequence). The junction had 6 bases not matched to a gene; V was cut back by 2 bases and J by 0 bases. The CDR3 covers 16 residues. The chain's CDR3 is CASSLYRDRSSYEQYF. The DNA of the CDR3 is TGTGCCAGCAGCTTATACCGGGACAGGAGCTCCTACGAGCAGTACTTC.

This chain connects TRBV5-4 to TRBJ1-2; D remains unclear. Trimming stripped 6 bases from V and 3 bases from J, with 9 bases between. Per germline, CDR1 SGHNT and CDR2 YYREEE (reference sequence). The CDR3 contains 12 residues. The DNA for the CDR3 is TGTGCCAGCACCCCCGGGGACTATGGCTACACCTTC. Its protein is CASTPGDYGYTF.

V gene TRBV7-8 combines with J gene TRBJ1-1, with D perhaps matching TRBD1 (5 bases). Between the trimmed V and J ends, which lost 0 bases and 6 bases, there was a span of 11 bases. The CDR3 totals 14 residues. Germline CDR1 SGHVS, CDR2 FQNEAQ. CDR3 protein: CASSLAWGASEAFF. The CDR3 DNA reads TGTGCCAGCAGCTTAGCCTGGGGCGCGTCTGAAGCTTTCTTT.

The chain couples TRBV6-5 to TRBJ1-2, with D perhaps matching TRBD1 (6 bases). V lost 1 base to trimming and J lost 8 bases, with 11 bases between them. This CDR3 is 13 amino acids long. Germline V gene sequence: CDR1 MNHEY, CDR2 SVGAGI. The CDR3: CASSYLAGEGYTF. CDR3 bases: TGTGCCAGCAGTTACTTGGCAGGGGAAGGCTACACCTTC.

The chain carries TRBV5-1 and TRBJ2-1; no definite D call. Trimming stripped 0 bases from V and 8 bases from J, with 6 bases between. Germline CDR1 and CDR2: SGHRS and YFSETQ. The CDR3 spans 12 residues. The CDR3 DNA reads TGCGCCAGCAGCTTGGAAGACTATGAGCAGTTCTTC. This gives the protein CASSLEDYEQFF.

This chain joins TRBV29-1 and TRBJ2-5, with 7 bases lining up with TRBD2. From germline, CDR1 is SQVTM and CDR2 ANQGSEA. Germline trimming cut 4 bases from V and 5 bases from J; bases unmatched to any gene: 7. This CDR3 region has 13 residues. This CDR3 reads CSVGGLVIETQYF. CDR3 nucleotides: TGCAGCGTTGGCGGACTAGTCATTGAGACCCAGTACTTC. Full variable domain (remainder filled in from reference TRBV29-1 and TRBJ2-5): SAVISQKPSRDICQRGTSLTIQCQVDSQVTMMFWYRQQPGQSLTLIATANQGSEATYESGFVIDKFPISRPNLTFSTLTVSNMSPEDSSIYLCSVGGLVIETQYFGPGTRLLVL.

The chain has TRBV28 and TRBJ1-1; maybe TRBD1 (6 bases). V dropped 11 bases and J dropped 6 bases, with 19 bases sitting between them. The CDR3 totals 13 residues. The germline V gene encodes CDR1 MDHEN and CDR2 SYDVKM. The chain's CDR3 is CAGGAGRGAEAFF. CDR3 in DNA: TGTGCCGGGGGGGCAGGTCGAGGAGCTGAAGCTTTCTTT.

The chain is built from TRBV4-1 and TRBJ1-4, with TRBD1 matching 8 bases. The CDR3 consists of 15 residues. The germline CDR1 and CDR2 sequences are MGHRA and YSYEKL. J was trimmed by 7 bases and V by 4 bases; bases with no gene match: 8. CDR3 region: CASSRLTGGSEKLFF. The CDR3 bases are TGCGCCAGCAGCCGCCTTACAGGGGGAAGTGAAAAACTGTTTTTT.

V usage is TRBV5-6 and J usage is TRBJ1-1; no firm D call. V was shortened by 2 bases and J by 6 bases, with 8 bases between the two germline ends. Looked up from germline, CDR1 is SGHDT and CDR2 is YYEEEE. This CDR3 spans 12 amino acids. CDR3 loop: CASSFLSSEAFF. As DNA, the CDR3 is TGTGCCAGCAGCTTCCTTAGCTCTGAAGCTTTCTTT.

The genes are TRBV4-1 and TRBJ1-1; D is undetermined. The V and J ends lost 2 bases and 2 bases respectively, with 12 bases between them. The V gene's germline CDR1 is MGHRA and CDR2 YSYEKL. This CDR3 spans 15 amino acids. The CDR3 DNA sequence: TGCGCCAGCAGCCAATATGCGGGCGGAAACACTGAAGCTTTCTTT. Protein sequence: CASSQYAGGNTEAFF.

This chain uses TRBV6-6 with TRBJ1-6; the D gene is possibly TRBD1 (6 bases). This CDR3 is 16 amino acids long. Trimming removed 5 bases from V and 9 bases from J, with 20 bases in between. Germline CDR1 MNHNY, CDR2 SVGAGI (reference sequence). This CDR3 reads CASSQTRTVKISPLHF. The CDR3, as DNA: TGTGCCAGCAGTCAAACCAGGACAGTAAAAATTTCACCCCTCCACTTT.

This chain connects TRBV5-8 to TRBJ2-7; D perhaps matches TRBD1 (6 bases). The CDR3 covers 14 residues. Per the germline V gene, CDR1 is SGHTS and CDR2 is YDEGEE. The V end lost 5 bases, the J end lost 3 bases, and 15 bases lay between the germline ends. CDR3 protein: CASRHSGQLYEQYF. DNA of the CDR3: TGTGCCAGCAGACATTCGGGACAACTCTACGAGCAGTACTTC. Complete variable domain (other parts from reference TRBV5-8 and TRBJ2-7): EAGVTQSPTHLIKTRGQQATLRCSPISGHTSVYWYQQALGLGLQFLLWYDEGEERNRGNFPPRFSGRQFPNYSSELNVNALELEDSALYLCASRHSGQLYEQYFGPGTRLTVT.